This T cell receptor beta chain stems from a study of OX40 agonist ivuxolimab in advanced cancers. About the study: The patients got ivuxolimab, which is an agonistic anti-OX40 (CD134) antibody. Study results and caveats: Clonal expansion from baseline to week 6 occurred in both CD4+ and CD8+ T cells. The study found among the lowest clonal expansion in partial responders at 0.1-3.0 mg/kg. On average, a greater number of expanded clones characterised CD8+ T cells relative to CD4+.

The CDR3 has 16 amino acids. Per the germline V gene, CDR1 is SGDLS and CDR2 is YYNGEE. The ends lost 0 bases at V and 4 bases at J; junction bases unmatched: 3. The assay was immunoSEQ multiplex PCR, and TCRdb's table has in-frame clones only and misses some. The top ten hold over 0.6% of the sample, which has about 100,000 clones, 75% to 95% seen once. In this sample, this clone turned up once. What it recognizes is unknown. The material sequenced was CD4+ or CD8+ T cells sorted from blood, taken in a trial of the OX40 agonist ivuxolimab. The receptor's source is an adult with an advanced solid tumor such as melanoma, head and neck, liver or kidney cancer. This chain joins TRBV9 and TRBJ2-2; 10 nucleotides agree with TRBD2. The CDR3 DNA sequence: TGTGCCAGCAGCGTAGGCGCTAGCGGGGGCACCGGGGAGCTGTTTTTT. Amino acid sequence: CASSVGASGGTGELFF.